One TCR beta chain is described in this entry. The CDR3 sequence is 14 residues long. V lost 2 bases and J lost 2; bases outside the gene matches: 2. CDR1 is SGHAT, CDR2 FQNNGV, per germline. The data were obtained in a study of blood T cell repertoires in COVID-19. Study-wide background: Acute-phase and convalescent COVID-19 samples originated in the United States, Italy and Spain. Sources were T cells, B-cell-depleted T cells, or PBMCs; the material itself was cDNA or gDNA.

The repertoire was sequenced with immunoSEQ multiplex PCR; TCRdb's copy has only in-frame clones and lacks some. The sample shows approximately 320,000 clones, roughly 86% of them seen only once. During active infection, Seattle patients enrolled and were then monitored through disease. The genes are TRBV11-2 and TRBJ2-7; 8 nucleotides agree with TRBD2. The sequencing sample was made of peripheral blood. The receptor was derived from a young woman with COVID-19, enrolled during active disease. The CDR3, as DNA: TGTGCCAGCAGCTTAACGCGGGGGGCCTACGAGCAGTACTTC. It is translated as CASSLTRGAYEQYF.